The clone carrying this T cell receptor (beta chain) turned up a few times. Its antigen is still unknown. Sample-barcoded 5' priming and a J-beta primer mix drove a second PCR of about 7 to 11 cycles. TCRdb fed the 5' RACE reads into MiXCR, producing one record per CDR3 protein. The sample holds 550,000 to 800,000 distinct CDR3 sequences, under 25% seen once. The CDR3 covers 14 residues. Germline V gene sequence: CDR1 MNHNY, CDR2 SVGAGI (reference sequence). Between the trimmed V and J ends, which lost 6 bases and 11 bases, there was a span of 22 bases. This specimen comes from a study of blood T cells in healthy people across ages. The authors extracted at least 5.5 micrograms of total RNA per sample. Study-wide results and caveats: The percentage of naive T cells correlated strongly with TCR beta diversity.

The rearrangement links TRBV6-6 to TRBJ2-5; the D gene is possibly TRBD2 (5 bases). The origin of this receptor is a man in his 70s in good health. Sequenced material: blood. The CDR3 loop reads CASSGVSTSQEQYF. CDR3 sequence (DNA): TGTGCCAGCAGCGGGGTTTCAACGTCCCAAGAGCAGTACTTC.